Below, 2 T cell receptor beta chains from the same sample are listed, as sequenced in a study of cytomegalovirus exposure and HLA in healthy donors. PCR primers comprised 60 Vbeta and 13 Jbeta primers. The assay was immunoSEQ multiplex PCR, and TCRdb's table has in-frame clones only and misses some. Of 99,000 or so clones listed, 60% to 80% are singletons. Sequenced sample: PBMCs. Receptor source: a man between 60 and 70 years old in good health and CMV-seropositive.

The chain links TRBV4-3 to TRBJ2-6; TRBD1 aligns across 7 bases. J gave up 2 bases and V 3 bases, and 1 base lay outside the gene matches. Germline V lookup: CDR1 LGHNA, CDR2 YSLEER. The CDR3 sequence is 15 residues long. As DNA, the CDR3 is TGCGCCAGCAGCCAGACAGGGACTGGGGCCAACGTCCTGACTTTC. Translating gives CASSQTGTGANVLTF.

This chain links TRBV9 with TRBJ1-1; D is unresolved. Germline CDR1 is SGDLS and CDR2 is YYNGEE. This CDR3 comprises 15 residues. The V end lost 0 bases, the J end lost 2 bases, and 11 bases lay between the germline ends. The chain's CDR3 is CASSVGIGGNTEAFF. The CDR3 region has the DNA TGTGCCAGCAGCGTAGGTATAGGAGGAAACACTGAAGCTTTCTTT. The entire variable domain, with the rest obtained from reference TRBV9 and TRBJ1-1, is as follows: DSGVTQTPKHLITATGQRVTLRCSPRSGDLSVYWYQQSLDQGLQFLIQYYNGEERAKGNILERFSAQQFPDLHSELNLSSLELGDSALYFCASSVGIGGNTEAFFGQGTRLTVV.